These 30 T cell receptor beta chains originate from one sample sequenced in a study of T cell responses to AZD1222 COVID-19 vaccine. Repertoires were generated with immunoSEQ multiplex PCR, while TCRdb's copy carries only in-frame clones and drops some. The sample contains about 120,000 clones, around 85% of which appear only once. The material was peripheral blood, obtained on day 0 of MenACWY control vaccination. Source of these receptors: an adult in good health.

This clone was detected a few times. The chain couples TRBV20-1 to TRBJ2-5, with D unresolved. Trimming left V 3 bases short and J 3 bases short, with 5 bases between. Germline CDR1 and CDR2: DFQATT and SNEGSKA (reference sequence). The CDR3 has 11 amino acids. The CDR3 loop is CSASPKETQYF. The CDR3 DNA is TGCAGTGCTAGTCCTAAAGAGACCCAGTACTTC.

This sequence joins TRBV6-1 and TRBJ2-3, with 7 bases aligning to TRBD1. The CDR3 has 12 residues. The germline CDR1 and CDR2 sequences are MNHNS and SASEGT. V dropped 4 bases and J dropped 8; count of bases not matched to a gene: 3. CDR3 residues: CASSGGGGTQYF. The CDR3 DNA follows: TGTGCCAGCAGTGGAGGGGGCGGTACGCAGTATTTT.

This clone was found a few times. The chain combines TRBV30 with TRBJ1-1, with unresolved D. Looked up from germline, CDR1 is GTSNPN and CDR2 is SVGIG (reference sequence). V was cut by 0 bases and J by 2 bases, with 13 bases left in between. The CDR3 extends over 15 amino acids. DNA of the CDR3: TGTGCCTGGAGTGTATTAGGTTCGGATAACACTGAAGCTTTCTTT. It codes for CAWSVLGSDNTEAFF.

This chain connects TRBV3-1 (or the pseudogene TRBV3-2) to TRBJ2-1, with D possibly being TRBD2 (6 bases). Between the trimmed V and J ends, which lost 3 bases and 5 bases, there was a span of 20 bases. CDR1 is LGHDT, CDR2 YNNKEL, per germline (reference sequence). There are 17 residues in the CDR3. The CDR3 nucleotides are TGTGCCAGCAGCCAGGACGACCCTAACACGGGGGACAATGAGCAGTTCTTC. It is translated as CASSQDDPNTGDNEQFF.

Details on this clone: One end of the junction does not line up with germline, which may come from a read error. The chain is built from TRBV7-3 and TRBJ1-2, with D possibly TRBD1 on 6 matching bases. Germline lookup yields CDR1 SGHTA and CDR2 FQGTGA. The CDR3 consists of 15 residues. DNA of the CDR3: TGTGCCAGCAGCAACAAGAGGGGGGGCGCGTATGGCCACACCTTC. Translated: CASSNKRGGAYGHTF.

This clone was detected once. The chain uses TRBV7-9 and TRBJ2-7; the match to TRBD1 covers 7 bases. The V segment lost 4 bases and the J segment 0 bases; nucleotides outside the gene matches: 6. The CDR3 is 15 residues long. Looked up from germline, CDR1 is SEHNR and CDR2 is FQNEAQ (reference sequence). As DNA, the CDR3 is TGTGCCAGCAGCTACTGGGACAGCGCCTCCTACGAGCAGTACTTC. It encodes CASSYWDSASYEQYF.

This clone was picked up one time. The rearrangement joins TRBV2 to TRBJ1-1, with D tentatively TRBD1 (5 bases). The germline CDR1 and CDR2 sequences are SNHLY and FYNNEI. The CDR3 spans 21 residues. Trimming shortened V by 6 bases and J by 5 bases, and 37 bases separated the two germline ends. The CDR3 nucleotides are TGTGCCAGCAGCCACCCGAAAACTTACACCGGAGGGGTCGGCGGGTGGACTGAAGCTTTCTTT. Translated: CASSHPKTYTGGVGGWTEAFF.

This CDR3 reads CASSLDTGTSGNTIYF. The DNA for the CDR3 is TGTGCCAGCAGCTTAGATACCGGGACCTCTGGAAACACCATATATTTT. This rearrangement joins TRBV11-2 to TRBJ1-3; D perhaps matches TRBD1 (5 bases). This CDR3 contains 16 residues. Germline V CDR1 and CDR2: SGHAT, FQNNGV. V lost 0 bases to trimming and J lost 0 bases, with 9 bases between them.

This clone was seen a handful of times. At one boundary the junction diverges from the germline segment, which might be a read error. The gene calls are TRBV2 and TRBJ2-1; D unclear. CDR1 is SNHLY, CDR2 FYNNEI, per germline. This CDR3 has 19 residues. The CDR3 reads CASSEGPFLVKGKYSEQFF. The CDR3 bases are TGTGCCAGCAGTGAAGGCCCGTTTCTAGTTAAAGGAAAATACAGTGAGCAGTTCTTC.

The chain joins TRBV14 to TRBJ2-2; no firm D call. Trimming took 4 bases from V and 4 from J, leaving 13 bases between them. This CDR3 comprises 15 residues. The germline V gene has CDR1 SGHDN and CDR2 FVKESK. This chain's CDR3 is CASSPSGPRTGELFF. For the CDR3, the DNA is TGTGCCAGCAGCCCCTCCGGGCCCCGCACCGGGGAGCTGTTTTTT. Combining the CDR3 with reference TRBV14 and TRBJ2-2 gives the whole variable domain EAGVTQFPSHSVIEKGQTVTLRCDPISGHDNLYWYRRVMGKEIKFLLHFVKESKQDESGMPNNRFLAERTGGTYSTLKVQPAELEDSGVYFCASSPSGPRTGELFFGEGSRLTVL.

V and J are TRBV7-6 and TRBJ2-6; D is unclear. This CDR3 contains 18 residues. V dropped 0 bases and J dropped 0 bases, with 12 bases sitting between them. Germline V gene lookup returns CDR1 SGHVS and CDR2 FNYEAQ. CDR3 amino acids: CASSLAPSSFSGANVLTF. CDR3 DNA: TGTGCCAGCAGCTTAGCGCCCTCTAGTTTCTCTGGGGCCAACGTCCTGACTTTC.

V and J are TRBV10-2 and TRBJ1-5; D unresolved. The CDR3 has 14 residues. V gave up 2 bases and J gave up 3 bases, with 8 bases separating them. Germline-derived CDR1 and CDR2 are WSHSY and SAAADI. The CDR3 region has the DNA TGCGCCAGCAGTGAGACAGAACTCAATCAGCCCCAGCATTTT. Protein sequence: CASSETELNQPQHF.

CDR3 DNA sequence: TGCGCCAGCAGCCACAGACTCTTTGGCACAGATACGCAGTATTTT. Its protein is CASSHRLFGTDTQYF. The chain couples TRBV4-1 to TRBJ2-3; D is unresolved. CDR1 MGHRA and CDR2 YSYEKL come from the germline V gene. Trimming removed 3 bases from V and 1 base from J, with 11 bases in between. CDR3 length: 15 residues.

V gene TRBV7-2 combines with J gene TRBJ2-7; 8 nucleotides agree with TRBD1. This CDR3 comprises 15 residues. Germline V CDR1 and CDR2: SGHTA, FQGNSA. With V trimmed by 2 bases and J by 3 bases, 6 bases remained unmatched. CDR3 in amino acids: CASSLRQGAIYEQYF. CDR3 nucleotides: TGTGCCAGCAGCTTAAGGCAGGGGGCTATCTACGAGCAGTACTTC.

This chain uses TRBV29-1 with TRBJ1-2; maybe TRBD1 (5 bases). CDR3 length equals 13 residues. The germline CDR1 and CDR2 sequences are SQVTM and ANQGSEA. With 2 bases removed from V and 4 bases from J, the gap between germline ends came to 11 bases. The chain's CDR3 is CSVENWGSYGYTF. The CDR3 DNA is TGCAGCGTTGAAAATTGGGGGTCCTATGGCTACACCTTC.

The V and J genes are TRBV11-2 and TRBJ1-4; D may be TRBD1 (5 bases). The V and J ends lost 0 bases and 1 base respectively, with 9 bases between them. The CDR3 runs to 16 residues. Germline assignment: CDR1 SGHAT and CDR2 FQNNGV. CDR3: CASSLDRGGTNEKLFF. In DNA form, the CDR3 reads TGTGCCAGCAGCTTAGATCGGGGGGGAACTAATGAAAAACTGTTTTTT.

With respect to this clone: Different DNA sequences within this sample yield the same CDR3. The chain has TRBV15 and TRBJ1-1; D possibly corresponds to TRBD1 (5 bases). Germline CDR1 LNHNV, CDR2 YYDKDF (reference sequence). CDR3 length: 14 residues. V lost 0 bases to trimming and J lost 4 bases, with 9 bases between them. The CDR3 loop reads CATSRDLRVTEAFF. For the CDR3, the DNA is TGTGCCACCAGCAGAGATCTCAGGGTCACTGAAGCTTTCTTT.

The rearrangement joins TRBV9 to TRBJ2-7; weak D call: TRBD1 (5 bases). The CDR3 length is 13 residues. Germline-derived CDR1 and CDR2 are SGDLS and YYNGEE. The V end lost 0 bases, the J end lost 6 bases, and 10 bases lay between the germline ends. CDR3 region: CASSVERQGEQYF. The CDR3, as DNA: TGTGCCAGCAGCGTAGAAAGGCAGGGCGAGCAGTACTTC.

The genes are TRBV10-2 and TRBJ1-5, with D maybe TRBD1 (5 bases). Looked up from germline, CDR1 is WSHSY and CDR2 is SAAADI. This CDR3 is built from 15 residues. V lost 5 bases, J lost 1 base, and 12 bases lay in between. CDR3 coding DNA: TGCGCCAGCAGTCTGGGGGGAGGCAGCAATCAGCCCCAGCATTTT. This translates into CASSLGGGSNQPQHF.

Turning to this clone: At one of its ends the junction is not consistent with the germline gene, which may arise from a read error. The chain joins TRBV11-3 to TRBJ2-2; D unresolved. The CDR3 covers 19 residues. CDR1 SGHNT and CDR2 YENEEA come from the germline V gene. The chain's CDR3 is CASSVDKIGSPLRTGELFF. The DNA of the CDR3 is TGTGCCAGCAGCGTAGACAAAATCGGCTCACCCCTACGCACCGGGGAGCTGTTTTTT. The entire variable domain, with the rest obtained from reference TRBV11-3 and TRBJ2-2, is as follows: EAGVVQSPRYKIIEKKQPVAFWCNPISGHNTLYWYLQNLGQGPELLIRYENEEAVDDSQLPKDRFSAERLKGVDSTLKIQPAELGDSAVYLCASSVDKIGSPLRTGELFFGEGSRLTVL.

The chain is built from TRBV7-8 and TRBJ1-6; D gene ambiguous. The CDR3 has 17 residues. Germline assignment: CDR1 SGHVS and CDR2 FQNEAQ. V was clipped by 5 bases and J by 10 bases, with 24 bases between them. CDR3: CASSQPSVAGLGSPLHF. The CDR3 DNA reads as TGTGCCAGCAGCCAGCCCAGTGTGGCAGGTCTAGGCTCACCCCTCCACTTT.

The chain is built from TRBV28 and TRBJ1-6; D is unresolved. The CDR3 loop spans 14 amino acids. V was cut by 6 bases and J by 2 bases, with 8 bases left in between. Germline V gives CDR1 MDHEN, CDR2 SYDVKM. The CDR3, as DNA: TGTGCCAGCAGGTGGTTCACCTATAATTCACCCCTCCACTTT. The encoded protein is CASRWFTYNSPLHF.

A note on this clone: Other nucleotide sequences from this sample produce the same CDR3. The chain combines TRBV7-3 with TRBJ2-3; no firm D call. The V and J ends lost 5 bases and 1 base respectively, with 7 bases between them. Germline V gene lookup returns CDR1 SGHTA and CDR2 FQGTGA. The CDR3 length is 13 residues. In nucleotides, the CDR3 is TGTGCCAGCAGCCCCCCCGGCACAGATACGCAGTATTTT. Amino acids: CASSPPGTDTQYF.

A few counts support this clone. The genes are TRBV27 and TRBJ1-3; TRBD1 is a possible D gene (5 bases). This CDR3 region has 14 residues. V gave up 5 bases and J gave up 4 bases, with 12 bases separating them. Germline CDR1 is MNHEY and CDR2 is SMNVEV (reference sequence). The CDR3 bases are TGTGCCAGCAGTCCCAGGGCGCACGGAAACACCATATATTTT. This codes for CASSPRAHGNTIYF.

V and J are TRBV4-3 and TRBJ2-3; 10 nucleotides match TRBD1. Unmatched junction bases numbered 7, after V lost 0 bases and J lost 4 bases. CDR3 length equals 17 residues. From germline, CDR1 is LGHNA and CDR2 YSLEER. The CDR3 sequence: CASSQDLGQGFPDTQYF. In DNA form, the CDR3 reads TGCGCCAGCAGCCAAGATCTGGGACAGGGGTTCCCAGATACGCAGTATTTT.

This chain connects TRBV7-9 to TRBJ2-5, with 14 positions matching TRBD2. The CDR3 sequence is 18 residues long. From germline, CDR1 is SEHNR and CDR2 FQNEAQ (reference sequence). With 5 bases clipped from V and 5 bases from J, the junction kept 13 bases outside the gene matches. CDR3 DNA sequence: TGTGCCAGCAGCACTACAGGACTAGCGGGGGGTCTGAGGGAGACCCAGTACTTC. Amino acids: CASSTTGLAGGLRETQYF.

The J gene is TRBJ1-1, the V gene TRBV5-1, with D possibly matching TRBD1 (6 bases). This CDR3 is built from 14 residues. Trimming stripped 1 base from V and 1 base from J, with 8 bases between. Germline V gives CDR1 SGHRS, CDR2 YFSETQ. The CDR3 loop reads CASSLWGANTEAFF. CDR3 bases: TGCGCCAGCAGCTTGTGGGGGGCGAACACTGAAGCTTTCTTT. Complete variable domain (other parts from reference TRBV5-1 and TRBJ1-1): KAGVTQTPRYLIKTRGQQVTLSCSPISGHRSVSWYQQTPGQGLQFLFEYFSETQRNKGNFPGRFSGRQFSNSRSEMNVSTLELGDSALYLCASSLWGANTEAFFGQGTRLTVV.

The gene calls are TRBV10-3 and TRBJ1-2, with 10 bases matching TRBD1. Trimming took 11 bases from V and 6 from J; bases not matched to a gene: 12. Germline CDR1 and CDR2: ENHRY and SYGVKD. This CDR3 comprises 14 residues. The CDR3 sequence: CAAASSGQGNGYTF. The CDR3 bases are TGTGCCGCCGCCTCTTCGGGACAGGGGAATGGCTACACCTTC.

The CDR3 DNA follows: TGTGCCAGCAGCCAAAACAACTTCGGGCAGCAGGCTAACTATGGCTACACCTTC. This codes for CASSQNNFGQQANYGYTF. The V call is TRBV3-1 (or the pseudogene TRBV3-2), the J call TRBJ1-2; no clear D. CDR3 size: 18 residues. Deletions cut 2 bases from V and 0 bases from J, with 19 bases between. Germline V gene lookup returns CDR1 LGHDT and CDR2 YNNKEL (reference sequence).

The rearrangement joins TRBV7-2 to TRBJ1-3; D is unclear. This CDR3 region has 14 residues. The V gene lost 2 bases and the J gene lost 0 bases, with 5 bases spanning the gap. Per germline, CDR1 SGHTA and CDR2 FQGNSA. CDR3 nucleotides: TGTGCCAGCAGCTTATCGGTCTCTGGAAACACCATATATTTT. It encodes CASSLSVSGNTIYF.